This T cell receptor (beta chain) was recovered during a study of T cell changes during pregnancy in multiple sclerosis. Here immunoSEQ multiplex PCR was the method, and the copy in TCRdb shows in-frame clones only, minus some. The sample carries about 110,000 clones, 85% to 95% recorded once. Material: peripheral blood, obtained in the third trimester of pregnancy. The receptor was derived from a female donor in good health, enrolled as a control in a pregnancy study.

CDR3 sequence: CASSSRGSGGTDTQYF. The CDR3 DNA sequence: TGTGCCAGCAGCTCCCGCGGTAGCGGCGGCACAGATACGCAGTATTTT. The chain has TRBV11-3 and TRBJ2-3; maybe TRBD2 (6 bases). V was trimmed by 4 bases and J by 1 base, leaving 15 bases between them. The CDR3 is 16 amino acids. Germline loops: CDR1 SGHNT, CDR2 YENEEA.